This T cell receptor beta chain emerged from a study of neurological immune-mediated disorders. The making of cDNA relied on 5'RACE with 10-nucleotide random UMIs. TCRdb called the 5' RACE reads again in MiXCR, with one record for every CDR3 protein. The table has tens of thousands of distinct CDR3 sequences, roughly 2.5% seen once. The study, taken as a whole, reports: The absence of shared CDR3 amino acid sequences among expanded clones across subjects suggests private repertoires in all groups.

V shed 1 base and J shed 6 bases, with 12 bases lying between them. Germline loops: CDR1 SGHVS, CDR2 FNYEAQ. There are 15 residues in the CDR3. This clonotype occurred many times. Its cognate antigen is unknown. The V and J genes are TRBV7-6 and TRBJ2-2; D remains ambiguous. Source material: PBMCs. This TCR was recovered from a man aged 45 to 65 with multiple sclerosis. DNA of the CDR3: TGTGCCAGCAGCTTAGTCGTCTCGGGTTCCGGGGAGCTGTTTTTT. As protein: CASSLVVSGSGELFF.